The subject of this entry is one T cell receptor beta chain. Its antigen is still unknown. TCR beta VDJ and CDR3 profiles were obtained from a genomic DNA template. TCRdb re-derived calls from the reads in MiXCR, one entry per CDR3 protein. The data show just over 450,000 distinct CDR3 sequences, roughly 34% seen once. This record belongs to a study of CD8+CD57+ T cells in acquired aplastic anemia. Turning to the study itself: Sorted CD4+ and CD8+ cells yielded roughly 3.5 ug of DNA on average.

The CDR3 is made up of 15 amino acids. Germline V gene data show CDR1 as LGHNA and CDR2 as YSLEER. Trimming removed 4 bases at V and 1 base at J, with 11 bases between. An expansion of CD8+CD57+ cells by flow cytometry had been shown in patients chosen for sequencing. None of the patients had been given any therapy when their blood was sampled. Study conclusions and caveats: In CD8+ cells, Simpson's diversity showed no significant difference between patients and controls.

This receptor was taken from a human donor with aplastic anemia. V and J are TRBV4-3 and TRBJ2-1; the D is unclear. The specimen was sorted CD4+, CD8+, or CD8+CD57+ T cells (not recorded which) from PBMCs. CDR3 region: CASSREVGSYNEQFF. In DNA form, the CDR3 reads TGCGCCAGCAGCCGAGAAGTGGGGTCCTACAATGAGCAGTTCTTC.